Below, 21 T cell receptor beta chains from the same sample are listed, as sequenced in a study of beta chain features in type 1 diabetes. Study-level findings and limits: A moderate, significant TCRB CDR3 shortening appeared in type 1 diabetes across four CD4+ subsets.

The isolated RNA, all of it, was reverse transcribed, so expressed TCRB transcripts were what got sequenced. Using immunoSEQ multiplex PCR, the repertoire was profiled, and TCRdb retains in-frame clones only, with some absent. The data show about 370,000 clones, 8.5% to 10% seen once. These TCRs' antigens remain unknown. Sequences were obtained from central memory CD4+ T cells from blood. These receptors were collected from a man aged 25-45 years with type 1 diabetes.

There are a few counts of this clone. The V and J genes are TRBV5-4 and TRBJ1-2, with D perhaps matching TRBD1 (5 bases). CDR1 is SGHNT, CDR2 YYREEE, per germline (reference sequence). The V end was cut by 7 bases, the J end by 8 bases, with 15 bases between. The CDR3 length is 12 residues. The CDR3 is CASLVRGHGYTF. The CDR3 DNA reads TGTGCCAGCTTAGTACGGGGCCACGGCTACACCTTC.

This clone was found a few times. The chain employs TRBV14 and TRBJ1-2; possibly TRBD1 for D (6 bases). Germline V lookup: CDR1 SGHDN, CDR2 FVKESK. This CDR3 has 13 amino acids. Trimming removed 3 bases from V and 4 bases from J, with 9 bases in between. This CDR3 is CASSHRGTYGYTF. In DNA, the CDR3 is TGTGCCAGCAGCCACAGGGGTACCTATGGCTACACCTTC.

The chain employs TRBV10-3 and TRBJ2-5; TRBD1 agrees at 10 bases. The last part of the DNA fits TRBJ2-7 better; the J call may be wrong. CDR3 size: 14 residues. Germline V gene sequence: CDR1 ENHRY, CDR2 SYGVKD. The CDR3 loop is CAINPGTGAYEQYF. The CDR3, as DNA: TGTGCCATCAATCCCGGGACAGGGGCCTACGAGCAGTACTTC.

This clone has only a few counts. The chain is built from TRBV5-1 and TRBJ2-1; possible D gene TRBD1, 6 bases. Trimming removed 4 bases at V and 5 bases at J, with 10 bases between. Germline assignment: CDR1 SGHRS and CDR2 YFSETQ. The CDR3 runs to 13 residues. CDR3 DNA sequence: TGCGCCAGCAGCCAGGACAGAAACAATGAGCAGTTCTTC. It codes for CASSQDRNNEQFF.

This clone came up once. The rearrangement joins TRBV5-8 to TRBJ1-2; D perhaps matches TRBD1 (5 bases). The V end lost 3 bases, the J end lost 5 bases, and 11 bases lay between the germline ends. The CDR3 length is 13 residues. CDR1 is SGHTS, CDR2 YDEGEE, per germline. This CDR3 reads CASSSNQGYGYTF. In DNA, the CDR3 is TGTGCCAGCAGCTCGAACCAGGGATATGGCTACACCTTC. The variable domain in full, completed from reference TRBV5-8 and TRBJ1-2, reads EAGVTQSPTHLIKTRGQQATLRCSPISGHTSVYWYQQALGLGLQFLLWYDEGEERNRGNFPPRFSGRQFPNYSSELNVNALELEDSALYLCASSSNQGYGYTFGSGTRLTVV.

The V call is TRBV5-4, the J call TRBJ2-1, with TRBD2 as a possible D gene (5 bases). CDR3 size: 15 residues. V lost 1 base and J lost 0, with 8 bases in between. Germline assignment: CDR1 SGHNT and CDR2 YYREEE (reference sequence). CDR3 in DNA: TGTGCCAGCAGCTTGACTGGGAGCTCCTACAATGAGCAGTTCTTC. Protein sequence: CASSLTGSSYNEQFF.

This clone was detected only a few times. The chain joins TRBV5-4 to TRBJ2-7; 7 bases line up with TRBD2. The germline V gene encodes CDR1 SGHNT and CDR2 YYREEE (reference sequence). This CDR3 contains 15 residues. The ends lost 3 bases at V and 2 bases at J; junction bases unmatched: 8. In DNA form, the CDR3 reads TGTGCCAGCAGCTCCAAACGGGAGGCAACCTACGAGCAGTACTTC. Its protein product is CASSSKREATYEQYF.

The chain recombines TRBV5-1 with TRBJ2-6; D is ambiguous. CDR1 and CDR2 (germline): SGHRS, YFSETQ. Trimming cost V 4 bases and J 2 bases, with 7 bases left between them. CDR3 length equals 14 residues. As DNA, the CDR3 is TGCGCCAGCAGCCCCCCGGCTGGGGCCAACGTCCTGACTTTC. It encodes CASSPPAGANVLTF.

Only a few counts were recorded for this clone. The V and J genes are TRBV5-1 and TRBJ2-7; D is possibly TRBD1 (6 bases). The CDR3 is 13 amino acids. CDR1 and CDR2 (germline): SGHRS, YFSETQ. V lost 5 bases and J lost 3, with 12 bases in between. This CDR3 reads CASRGSGDYEQYF. Here the CDR3 DNA reads TGCGCCAGCAGAGGGTCAGGGGACTACGAGCAGTACTTC. Supplemented by reference TRBV5-1 and TRBJ2-7, the full variable domain reads KAGVTQTPRYLIKTRGQQVTLSCSPISGHRSVSWYQQTPGQGLQFLFEYFSETQRNKGNFPGRFSGRQFSNSRSEMNVSTLELGDSALYLCASRGSGDYEQYFGPGTRLTVT.

This clone was picked up a small number of times. The gene calls are TRBV7-2 and TRBJ2-2; the D is unclear. This CDR3 spans 16 amino acids. Germline assignment: CDR1 SGHTA and CDR2 FQGNSA. Between the trimmed V and J ends, which lost 1 base and 1 base, there was a span of 10 bases. The CDR3, as DNA: TGTGCCAGCAGCTTAGTTGTGCGCAGGAACACCGGGGAGCTGTTTTTT. Translating gives CASSLVVRRNTGELFF. Looking up the rest from reference TRBV7-2 and TRBJ2-2 gives the full variable domain: GAGVSQSPSNKVTEKGKDVELRCDPISGHTALYWYRQSLGQGLEFLIYFQGNSAPDKSGLPSDRFSAERTGGSVSTLTIQRTQQEDSAVYLCASSLVVRRNTGELFFGEGSRLTVL.

CDR3 amino acids: CASSYSDRGREQYF. The DNA for the CDR3 is TGTGCCAGCAGTTACTCTGACAGGGGGCGGGAGCAGTACTTC. The chain employs TRBV6-6 and TRBJ2-7; 10 bases match TRBD1. The junction had 3 bases not matched to a gene; V was cut back by 0 bases and J by 7 bases. Germline lookup yields CDR1 MNHNY and CDR2 SVGAGI (reference sequence). The CDR3 spans 14 residues.

There are many counts of this clone. This chain connects TRBV19 to TRBJ2-2; 10 positions agree with TRBD2. Germline-derived CDR1 and CDR2 are LNHDA and SQIVND (reference sequence). The CDR3 sequence is 16 residues long. V lost 7 bases and J lost 8; bases outside the gene matches: 13. The CDR3 is CASISQREGQLGELFF. CDR3 sequence (DNA): TGTGCCAGTATATCCCAGCGGGAGGGCCAGTTAGGGGAGCTGTTTTTT.

The J gene is TRBJ2-2, the V gene TRBV18, with 8 bases lining up with TRBD2. There are 15 residues in the CDR3. The V gene's germline CDR1 is KGHSH and CDR2 LQKENI. Trimming removed 6 bases from V and 4 bases from J; junction bases left unmatched: 7. The CDR3 is CASSQGTSLTGELFF. As DNA, the CDR3 is TGTGCCAGCTCCCAAGGGACTAGTCTCACCGGGGAGCTGTTTTTT.

As to this clone: One junction end does not reproduce the germline sequence, and a read error may be involved. The sample has other DNA sequences that encode this CDR3 too. V is TRBV7-7 and J is TRBJ2-7; 9 positions match TRBD1. CDR1 and CDR2 from the germline V gene are SSHAT and FNYEAQ (reference sequence). The CDR3 covers 14 residues. Here the CDR3 reads CASSSGQGPYEQYF. The CDR3 DNA reads as TGTGCTAGCAGCTCGGGACAGGGACCCTACGAACAGTACTTC.

This clone was found a few times. This rearrangement joins TRBV11-2 to TRBJ2-2; D not certain. V lost 3 bases and J lost 6, with 2 bases in between. The CDR3 extends over 11 amino acids. Germline CDR1 reads SGHAT; CDR2 reads FQNNGV. CDR3 sequence reads: CASSFAGELFF. DNA of the CDR3: TGTGCCAGCAGCTTTGCCGGGGAGCTGTTTTTT.

The chain joins TRBV4-1 to TRBJ2-1; 13 positions match TRBD2. CDR3 length equals 18 residues. With V trimmed by 1 base and J by 7 bases, 10 bases remained unmatched. Germline CDR1 is MGHRA and CDR2 is YSYEKL. The CDR3 DNA follows: TGCGCCAGCAGCCAAGGGGGACCCGGGACTAGCGGGGTGAATGAGCAGTTCTTC. Amino acids: CASSQGGPGTSGVNEQFF.

This clone was counted many times. CDR3 sequence reads: CASSVRGEKLFF. In DNA, the CDR3 is TGTGCCAGCAGCGTACGGGGAGAAAAACTGTTTTTT. The chain links TRBV9 to TRBJ1-4; D is unclear. The germline V and J ends were trimmed by 1 base and 8 bases, with 6 bases remaining between them. Per the germline V gene, CDR1 is SGDLS and CDR2 is YYNGEE. CDR3 length equals 12 residues.

This clone was detected a few times. The J gene is TRBJ2-5, the V gene TRBV11-2; D remains ambiguous. Per germline, CDR1 SGHAT and CDR2 FQNNGV. The CDR3 spans 15 residues. The germline V and J ends were trimmed by 6 bases and 4 bases, with 18 bases remaining between them. This CDR3 reads CASSQSLLWRETQYF. The CDR3 DNA is TGTGCCAGCAGTCAGAGTCTCCTGTGGCGAGAGACCCAGTACTTC.

This clone was seen a few times. This specimen includes other DNA sequences encoding the same CDR3. J is TRBJ2-6 and V is TRBV18; D is uncertain. With 2 bases removed from V and 2 bases from J, the gap between germline ends came to 4 bases. Germline lookup yields CDR1 KGHSH and CDR2 LQKENI. The CDR3 runs 14 residues. CDR3: CASSPGAGANVLTF. The DNA of the CDR3 is TGTGCCAGCTCACCAGGGGCTGGGGCCAACGTCCTGACTTTC.

Here the CDR3 reads CASSTLSYEQYF. CDR3 DNA sequence: TGTGCCAGCAGCACCCTATCCTACGAGCAGTACTTC. V is TRBV7-5 and J is TRBJ2-7; the DNA was not used to check the table's D call, TRBD2. TRBV7-5 is a known pseudogene. The CDR3 consists of 12 residues.

The genes are TRBV11-1 and TRBJ2-3, with D unclear. The CDR3 extends over 16 amino acids. The germline V gene has CDR1 SGHAT and CDR2 FQDESV (reference sequence). V was pared by 1 base and J by 2 bases, with 13 bases between. The CDR3 DNA reads TGTGCCAGCAGCTTAGGACGCCTCCAGTCCACAGATACGCAGTATTTT. The encoded protein is CASSLGRLQSTDTQYF.